This T cell receptor beta chain was captured in a study of OX40 agonist ivuxolimab in advanced cancers. Assay used: immunoSEQ multiplex PCR; TCRdb lists only in-frame clones, some missing. The sample has about 58,000 clones; 82% are singletons. The CDR3 consists of 14 residues. V shed 5 bases, J shed 1 base, and the junction held 4 bases outside the gene matches. CDR1 is LNHDA and CDR2 is SQIVND in the germline V gene (reference sequence). The specimen comprised CD4+ or CD8+ T cells sorted from blood, sampled in a trial of the OX40 agonist ivuxolimab. This TCR was recovered from an adult with an advanced solid tumor such as melanoma, head and neck, liver or kidney cancer. The chain is built from TRBV19 and TRBJ2-7; 8 positions agree with TRBD1. For the CDR3, the DNA is TGTGCCAGTAGTCTCACAGGGGGATCCTACGAGCAGTACTTC. Encoded protein: CASSLTGGSYEQYF. The full variable domain, completed using reference TRBV19 and TRBJ2-7, is DGGITQSPKYLFRKEGQNVTLSCEQNLNHDAMYWYRQDPGQGLRLIYYSQIVNDFQKGDIAEGYSVSREKKESFPLTVTSAQKNPTAFYLCASSLTGGSYEQYFGPGTRLTVT.